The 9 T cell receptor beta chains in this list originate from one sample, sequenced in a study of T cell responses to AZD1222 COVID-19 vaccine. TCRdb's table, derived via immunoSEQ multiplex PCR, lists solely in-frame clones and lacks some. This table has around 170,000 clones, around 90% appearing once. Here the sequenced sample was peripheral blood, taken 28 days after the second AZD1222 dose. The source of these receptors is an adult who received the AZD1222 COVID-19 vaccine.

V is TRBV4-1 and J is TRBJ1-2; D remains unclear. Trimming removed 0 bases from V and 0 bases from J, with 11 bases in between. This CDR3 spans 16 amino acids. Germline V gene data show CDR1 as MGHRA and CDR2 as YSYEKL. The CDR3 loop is CASSQDRMQPNYGYTF. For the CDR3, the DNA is TGCGCCAGCAGCCAAGATCGAATGCAGCCTAACTATGGCTACACCTTC.

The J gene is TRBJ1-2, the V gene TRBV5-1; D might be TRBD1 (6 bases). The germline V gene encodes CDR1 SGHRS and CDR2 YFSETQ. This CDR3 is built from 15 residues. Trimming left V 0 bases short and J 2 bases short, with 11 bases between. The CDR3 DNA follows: TGCGCCAGCAGCTTGGCAGGGGCCCCCAACTATGGCTACACCTTC. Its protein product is CASSLAGAPNYGYTF.

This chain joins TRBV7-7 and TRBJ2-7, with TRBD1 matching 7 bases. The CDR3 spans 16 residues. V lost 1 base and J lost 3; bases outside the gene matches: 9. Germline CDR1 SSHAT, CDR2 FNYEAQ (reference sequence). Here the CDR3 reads CASSLVTGALLYEQYF. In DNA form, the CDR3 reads TGTGCCAGCAGCTTAGTAACAGGGGCGCTGCTCTACGAGCAGTACTTC.

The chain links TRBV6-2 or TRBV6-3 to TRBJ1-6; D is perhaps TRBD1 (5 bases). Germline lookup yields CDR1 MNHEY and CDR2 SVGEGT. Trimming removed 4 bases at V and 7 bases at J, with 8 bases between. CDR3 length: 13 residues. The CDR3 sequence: CASSSGWNSPLHF. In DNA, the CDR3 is TGTGCCAGCAGTTCAGGGTGGAATTCACCCCTCCACTTT.

CDR3 protein: CASSDINNEQFF. In nucleotides, the CDR3 is TGTGCCAGCAGCGACATAAACAATGAGCAGTTCTTC. This rearrangement joins TRBV9 to TRBJ2-1; no clear D. Germline values: CDR1 SGDLS, CDR2 YYNGEE. V lost 3 bases and J lost 5, with 6 bases in between. This CDR3 has 12 residues.

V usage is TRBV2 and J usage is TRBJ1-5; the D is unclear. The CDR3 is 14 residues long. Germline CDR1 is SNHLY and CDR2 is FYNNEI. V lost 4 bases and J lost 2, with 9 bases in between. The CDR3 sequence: CASSGGRGNQPQHF. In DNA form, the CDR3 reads TGTGCCAGCAGTGGAGGAAGGGGCAATCAGCCCCAGCATTTT.

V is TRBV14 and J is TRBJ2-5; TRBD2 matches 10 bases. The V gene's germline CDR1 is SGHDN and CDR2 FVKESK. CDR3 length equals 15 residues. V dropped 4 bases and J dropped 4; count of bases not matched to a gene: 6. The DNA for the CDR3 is TGTGCCAGCAGCCTACAGCGGGGGGGCATAGAGACCCAGTACTTC. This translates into CASSLQRGGIETQYF. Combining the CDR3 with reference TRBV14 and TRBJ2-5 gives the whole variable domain EAGVTQFPSHSVIEKGQTVTLRCDPISGHDNLYWYRRVMGKEIKFLLHFVKESKQDESGMPNNRFLAERTGGTYSTLKVQPAELEDSGVYFCASSLQRGGIETQYFGPGTRLLVL.

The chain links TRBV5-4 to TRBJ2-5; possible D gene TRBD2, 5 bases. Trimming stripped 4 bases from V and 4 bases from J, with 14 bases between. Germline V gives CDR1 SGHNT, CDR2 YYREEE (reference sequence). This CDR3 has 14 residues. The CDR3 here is CASSPLGGGETQYF. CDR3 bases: TGTGCCAGCAGCCCCTTAGGAGGAGGAGAGACCCAGTACTTC.

CDR3 bases: TGTGCCAGCAGTGGAGGGGGCGCCTCCTATAATTCACCCCTCCACTTT. It encodes CASSGGGASYNSPLHF. J is TRBJ1-6 and V is TRBV28; 7 nucleotides align to TRBD1. The germline V gene encodes CDR1 MDHEN and CDR2 SYDVKM. The CDR3 totals 16 residues. V dropped 5 bases and J dropped 0; count of bases not matched to a gene: 4. The whole variable domain, remainder taken from reference TRBV28 and TRBJ1-6, is DVKVTQSSRYLVKRTGEKVFLECVQDMDHENMFWYRQDPGLGLRLIYFSYDVKMKEKGDIPEGYSVSREKKERFSLILESASTNQTSMYLCASSGGGASYNSPLHFGNGTRLTVT.